Sequencing of this T cell receptor (beta chain) was carried out in a study of CD8+ T cells in alopecia areata. The length of the CDR3 is 12 residues. V was trimmed by 5 bases and J by 3 bases, leaving 8 bases between them. The germline V gene encodes CDR1 MNHEY and CDR2 SVGAGI. Treatment indicated: oral pan-JAK inhibitor, 5-10 mg twice daily. The sequencing template was cDNA reverse transcribed from extracted RNA. Clones were sequenced by immunoSEQ multiplex PCR, and TCRdb holds only the in-frame ones, with some missing. The sample lists around 150,000 clones; 75% to 85% were seen once. The TCR was taken from a human donor with alopecia areata. This chain links TRBV6-5 with TRBJ2-7, with no clear D. The material sequenced was CD8+ T cells sorted from blood, taken at week 4, from a patient treated with tofacitinib. The CDR3 region has the DNA TGTGCCAGCAGTCCGGACGGCTACGAGCAGTACTTC. Its translation is CASSPDGYEQYF.